The T cell receptor (beta chain) under discussion was sequenced for a study of siplizumab effects on memory and regulatory T cells. Assay: immunoSEQ multiplex PCR; the TCRdb copy retains only in-frame clones and omits some. The sample lists 75,000 to 100,000 clones; around 94% were seen once. The CDR3 runs 14 residues. V lost 0 bases and J lost 6, with 12 bases in between. Germline V lookup: CDR1 SGDLS, CDR2 YYNGEE. The sample comprised non-Treg CD4+ T cells sorted from blood. This TCR was recovered from a human donor in good health. The chain has TRBV9 and TRBJ1-1; tentatively, D is TRBD1 (5 bases). CDR3 nucleotide sequence: TGTGCCAGCAGCGTAGGGGCGGGACCTCCTGAAGCTTTCTTT. It is translated as CASSVGAGPPEAFF.